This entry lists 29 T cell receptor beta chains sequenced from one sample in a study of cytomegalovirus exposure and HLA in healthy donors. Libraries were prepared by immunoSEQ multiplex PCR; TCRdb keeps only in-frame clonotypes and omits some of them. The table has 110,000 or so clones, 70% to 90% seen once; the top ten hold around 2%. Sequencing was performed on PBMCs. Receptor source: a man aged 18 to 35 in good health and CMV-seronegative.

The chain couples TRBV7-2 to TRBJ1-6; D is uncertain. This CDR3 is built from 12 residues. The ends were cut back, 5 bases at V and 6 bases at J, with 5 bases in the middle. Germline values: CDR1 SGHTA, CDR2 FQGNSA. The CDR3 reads CASSRGNSPLHF. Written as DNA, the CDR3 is TGTGCCAGCAGCCGCGGTAATTCACCCCTCCACTTT.

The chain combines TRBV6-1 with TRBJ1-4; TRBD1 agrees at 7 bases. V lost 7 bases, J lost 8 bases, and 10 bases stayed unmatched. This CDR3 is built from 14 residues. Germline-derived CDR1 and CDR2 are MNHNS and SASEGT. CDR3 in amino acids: CASNRGLELEKLFF. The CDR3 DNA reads TGTGCCAGCAATAGGGGGCTCGAATTAGAAAAACTGTTTTTT.

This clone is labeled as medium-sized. CDR3 loop: CASRRGNTGELFF. The CDR3 DNA follows: TGCGCCAGCAGGCGGGGAAACACCGGGGAGCTGTTTTTT. This chain connects TRBV10-1 to TRBJ2-2, with D possibly TRBD2 on 6 matching bases. Germline V gene data show CDR1 as WNHNN and CDR2 as SYGVQD (reference sequence). This CDR3 has 13 amino acids. Trimming cost V 6 bases and J 2 bases, with 7 bases left between them.

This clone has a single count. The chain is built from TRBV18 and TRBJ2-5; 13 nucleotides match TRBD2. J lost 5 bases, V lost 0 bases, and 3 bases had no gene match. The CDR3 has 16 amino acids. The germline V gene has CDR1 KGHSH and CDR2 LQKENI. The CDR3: CASSPPTSGRVETQYF. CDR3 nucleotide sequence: TGTGCCAGCTCACCACCAACTAGCGGGAGGGTTGAGACCCAGTACTTC.

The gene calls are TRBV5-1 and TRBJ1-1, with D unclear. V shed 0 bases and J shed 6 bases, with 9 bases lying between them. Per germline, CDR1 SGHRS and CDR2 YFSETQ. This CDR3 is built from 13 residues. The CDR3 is CASSLAGRSEAFF. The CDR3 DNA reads TGCGCCAGCAGCTTGGCAGGCCGGTCTGAAGCTTTCTTT.

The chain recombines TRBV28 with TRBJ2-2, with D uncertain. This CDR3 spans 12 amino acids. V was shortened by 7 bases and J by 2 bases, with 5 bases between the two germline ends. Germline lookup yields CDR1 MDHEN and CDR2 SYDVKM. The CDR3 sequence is CASTRNTGELFF. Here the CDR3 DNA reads TGTGCCAGCACTAGAAACACCGGGGAGCTGTTTTTT.

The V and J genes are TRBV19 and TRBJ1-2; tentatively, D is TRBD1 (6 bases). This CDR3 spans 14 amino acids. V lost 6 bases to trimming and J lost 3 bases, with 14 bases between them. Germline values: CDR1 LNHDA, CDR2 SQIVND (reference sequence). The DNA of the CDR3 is TGTGCCAGTAGCAAGCCCGCAGGGGACTATGGCTACACCTTC. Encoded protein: CASSKPAGDYGYTF.

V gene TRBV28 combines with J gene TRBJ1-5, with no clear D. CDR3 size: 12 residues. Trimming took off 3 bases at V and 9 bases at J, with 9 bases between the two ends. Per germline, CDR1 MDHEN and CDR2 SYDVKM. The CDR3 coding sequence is TGTGCCAGCAGTTTGGAGATTCCGCCCCAGCATTTT. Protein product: CASSLEIPPQHF.

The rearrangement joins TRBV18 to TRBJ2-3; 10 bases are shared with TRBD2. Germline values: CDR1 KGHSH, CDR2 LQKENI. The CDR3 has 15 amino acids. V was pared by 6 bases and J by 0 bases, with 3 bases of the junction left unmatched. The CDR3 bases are TGTGCCAGCTCGTCGACTAGCGGGAGCACAGATACGCAGTATTTT. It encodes CASSSTSGSTDTQYF. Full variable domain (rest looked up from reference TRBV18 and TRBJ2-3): NAGVMQNPRHLVRRRGQEARLRCSPMKGHSHVYWYRQLPEEGLKFMVYLQKENIIDESGMPKERFSAEFPKEGPSILRIQQVVRGDSAAYFCASSSTSGSTDTQYFGPGTRLTVL.

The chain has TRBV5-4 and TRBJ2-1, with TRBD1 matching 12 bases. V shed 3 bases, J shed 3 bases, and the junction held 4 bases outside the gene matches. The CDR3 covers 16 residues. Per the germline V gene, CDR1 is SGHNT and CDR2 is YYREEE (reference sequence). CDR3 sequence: CASSSGDRGLYNEQFF. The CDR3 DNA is TGTGCCAGCAGCTCCGGGGACAGGGGGCTCTACAATGAGCAGTTCTTC.

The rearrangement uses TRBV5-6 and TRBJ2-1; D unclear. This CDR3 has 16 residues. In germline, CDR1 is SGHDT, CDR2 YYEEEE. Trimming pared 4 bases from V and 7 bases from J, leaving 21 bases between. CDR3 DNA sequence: TGTGCCAGCAGCCGATGGCGCCTGGCGGCCCGAAATGAGCAGTTCTTC. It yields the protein CASSRWRLAARNEQFF. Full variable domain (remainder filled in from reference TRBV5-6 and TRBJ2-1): DAGVTQSPTHLIKTRGQQVTLRCSPKSGHDTVSWYQQALGQGPQFIFQYYEEEERQRGNFPDRFSGHQFPNYSSELNVNALLLGDSALYLCASSRWRLAARNEQFFGPGTRLTVL.

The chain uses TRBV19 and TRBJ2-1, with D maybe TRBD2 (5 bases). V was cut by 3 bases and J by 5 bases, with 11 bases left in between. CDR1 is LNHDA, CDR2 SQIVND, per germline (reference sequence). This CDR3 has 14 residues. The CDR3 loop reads CASSIVDWNNEQFF. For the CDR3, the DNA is TGTGCCAGTAGTATTGTGGACTGGAACAATGAGCAGTTCTTC. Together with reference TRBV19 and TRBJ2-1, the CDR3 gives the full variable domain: DGGITQSPKYLFRKEGQNVTLSCEQNLNHDAMYWYRQDPGQGLRLIYYSQIVNDFQKGDIAEGYSVSREKKESFPLTVTSAQKNPTAFYLCASSIVDWNNEQFFGPGTRLTVL.

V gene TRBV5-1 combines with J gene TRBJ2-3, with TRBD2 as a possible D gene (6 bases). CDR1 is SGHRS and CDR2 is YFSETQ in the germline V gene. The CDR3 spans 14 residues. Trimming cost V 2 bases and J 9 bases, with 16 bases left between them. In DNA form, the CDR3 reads TGCGCCAGCAGCTTTCGGGAGCCGTTTGAGACGCAGTATTTT. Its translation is CASSFREPFETQYF.

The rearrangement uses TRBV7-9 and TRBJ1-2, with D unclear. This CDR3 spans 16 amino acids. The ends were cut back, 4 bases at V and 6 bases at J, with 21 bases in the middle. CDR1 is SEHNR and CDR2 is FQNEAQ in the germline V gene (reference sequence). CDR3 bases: TGTGCCAGCAGCTCTACCACGAACAGCCAACGGAATGGCTACACCTTC. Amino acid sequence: CASSSTTNSQRNGYTF.

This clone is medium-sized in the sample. The CDR3 region is CASSLDRDNQPQHF. The CDR3 nucleotides are TGTGCCAGCAGTCTGGACAGGGACAATCAGCCCCAGCATTTT. This chain joins TRBV28 and TRBJ1-5, with TRBD1 identical over 8 bases. V gave up 5 bases and J gave up 3 bases; unmatched junction bases: 3. CDR1 MDHEN and CDR2 SYDVKM come from the germline V gene. The CDR3 covers 14 residues.

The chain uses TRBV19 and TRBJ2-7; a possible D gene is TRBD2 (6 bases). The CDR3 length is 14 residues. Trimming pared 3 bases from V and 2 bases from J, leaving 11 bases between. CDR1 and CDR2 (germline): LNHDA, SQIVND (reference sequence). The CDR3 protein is CASSMGRPAYEQYF. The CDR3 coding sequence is TGTGCCAGTAGTATGGGGAGGCCCGCCTACGAGCAGTACTTC.

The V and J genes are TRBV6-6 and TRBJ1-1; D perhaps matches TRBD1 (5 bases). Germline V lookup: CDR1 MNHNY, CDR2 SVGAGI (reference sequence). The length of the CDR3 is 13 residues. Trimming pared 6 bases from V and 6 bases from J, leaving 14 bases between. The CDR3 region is CASSRDPGAEAFF. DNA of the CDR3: TGTGCCAGCAGCAGAGACCCGGGGGCTGAAGCTTTCTTT.

The CDR3 nucleotides are TGTGCCAGTAGTATCCCCTCACTCCTCTCTGGGGCCAACGTCCTGACTTTC. It specifies CASSIPSLLSGANVLTF. This rearrangement joins TRBV19 to TRBJ2-6; no clear D. Germline V CDR1 and CDR2: LNHDA, SQIVND (reference sequence). The V gene lost 3 bases and the J gene lost 0 bases, with 12 bases spanning the gap. The CDR3 spans 17 residues.

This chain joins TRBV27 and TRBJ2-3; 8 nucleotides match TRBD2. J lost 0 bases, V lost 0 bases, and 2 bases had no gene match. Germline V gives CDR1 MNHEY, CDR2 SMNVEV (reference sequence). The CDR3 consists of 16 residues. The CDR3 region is CASSLSVAGSTDTQYF. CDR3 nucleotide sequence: TGTGCCAGCAGTTTATCTGTAGCGGGGAGCACAGATACGCAGTATTTT.

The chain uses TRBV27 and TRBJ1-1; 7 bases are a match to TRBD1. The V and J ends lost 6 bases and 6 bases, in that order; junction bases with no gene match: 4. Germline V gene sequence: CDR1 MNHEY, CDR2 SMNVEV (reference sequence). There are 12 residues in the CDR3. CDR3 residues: CASRQQGSEAFF. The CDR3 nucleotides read TGTGCCAGCAGACAACAGGGGTCTGAAGCTTTCTTT.

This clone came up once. The chain's CDR3 is CASSDRGQGGYGYTF. The CDR3, as DNA: TGTGCCAGCAGTGACCGGGGACAGGGAGGTTATGGCTACACCTTC. The gene calls are TRBV27 and TRBJ1-2, with TRBD1 matching 9 bases. The V segment lost 5 bases and the J segment 5 bases; nucleotides outside the gene matches: 9. CDR3 length: 15 amino acids. CDR1 is MNHEY and CDR2 is SMNVEV in the germline V gene (reference sequence).

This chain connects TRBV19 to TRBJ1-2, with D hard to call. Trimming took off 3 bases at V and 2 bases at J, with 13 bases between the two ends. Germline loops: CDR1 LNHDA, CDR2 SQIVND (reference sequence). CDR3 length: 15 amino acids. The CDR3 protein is CASSITSAANYGYTF. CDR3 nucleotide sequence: TGTGCCAGTAGTATTACCTCGGCGGCAAACTATGGCTACACCTTC.

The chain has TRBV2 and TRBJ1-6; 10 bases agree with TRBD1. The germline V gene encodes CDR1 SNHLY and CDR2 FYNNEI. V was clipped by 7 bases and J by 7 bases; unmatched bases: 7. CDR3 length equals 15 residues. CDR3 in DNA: TGTGCCAGCACCCCCAGGACAGGGGGAAATTCACCCCTCCACTTT. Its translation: CASTPRTGGNSPLHF. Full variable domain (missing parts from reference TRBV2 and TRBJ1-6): EPEVTQTPSHQVTQMGQEVILRCVPISNHLYFYWYRQILGQKVEFLVSFYNNEISEKSEIFDDQFSVERPDGSNFTLKIRSTKLEDSAMYFCASTPRTGGNSPLHFGNGTRLTVT.

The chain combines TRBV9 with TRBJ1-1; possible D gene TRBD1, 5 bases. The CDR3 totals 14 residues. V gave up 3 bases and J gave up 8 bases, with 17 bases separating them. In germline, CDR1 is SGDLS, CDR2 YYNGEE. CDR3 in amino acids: CASSGEGPLGEAFF. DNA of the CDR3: TGTGCCAGCAGCGGGGAGGGACCGCTGGGCGAAGCTTTCTTT. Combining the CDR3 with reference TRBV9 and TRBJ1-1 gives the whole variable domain DSGVTQTPKHLITATGQRVTLRCSPRSGDLSVYWYQQSLDQGLQFLIQYYNGEERAKGNILERFSAQQFPDLHSELNLSSLELGDSALYFCASSGEGPLGEAFFGQGTRLTVV.

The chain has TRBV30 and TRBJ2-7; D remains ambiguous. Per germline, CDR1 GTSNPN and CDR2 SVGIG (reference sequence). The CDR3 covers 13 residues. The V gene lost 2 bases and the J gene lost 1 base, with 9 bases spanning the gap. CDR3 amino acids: CAWSRQKSYEQYF. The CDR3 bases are TGTGCCTGGAGTCGACAAAAATCCTACGAGCAGTACTTC.

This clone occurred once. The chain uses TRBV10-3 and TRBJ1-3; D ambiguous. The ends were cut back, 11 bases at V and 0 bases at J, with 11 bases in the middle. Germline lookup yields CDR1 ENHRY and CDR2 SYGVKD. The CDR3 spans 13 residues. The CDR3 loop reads CAAGMSSGNTIYF. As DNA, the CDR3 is TGTGCCGCCGGGATGTCCTCTGGAAACACCATATATTTT.

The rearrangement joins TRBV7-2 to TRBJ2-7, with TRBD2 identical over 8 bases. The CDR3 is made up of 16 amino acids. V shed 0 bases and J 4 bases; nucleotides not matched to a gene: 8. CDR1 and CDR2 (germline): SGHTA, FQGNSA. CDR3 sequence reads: CASSLASGSMRYEQYF. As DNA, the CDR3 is TGTGCCAGCAGCTTAGCGAGCGGGAGTATGCGTTACGAGCAGTACTTC.

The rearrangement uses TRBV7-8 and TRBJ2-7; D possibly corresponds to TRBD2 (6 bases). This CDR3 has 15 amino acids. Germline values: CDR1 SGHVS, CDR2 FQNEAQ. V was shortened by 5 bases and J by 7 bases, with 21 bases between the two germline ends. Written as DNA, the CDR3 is TGTGCCAGCAGCGAAGCGGGTCATATAAGTGCGGAGCAGTACTTC. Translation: CASSEAGHISAEQYF.

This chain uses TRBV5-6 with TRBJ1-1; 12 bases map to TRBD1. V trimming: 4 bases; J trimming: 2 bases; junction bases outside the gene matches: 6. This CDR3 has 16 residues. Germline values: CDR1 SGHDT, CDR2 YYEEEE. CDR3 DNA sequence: TGTGCCAGCAGCCGTCCCGGGACAGGGGGCAACACTGAAGCTTTCTTT. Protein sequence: CASSRPGTGGNTEAFF.